This T cell receptor (beta chain) was identified in a study of blood T cell repertoires in COVID-19 (dated by TCRdb to the early 2020s). Turning to the overall study: The collaborator samples originated in the United States, Italy and Spain and spanned the acute and convalescent phases of COVID-19. The prospective study material was composed of cDNA or gDNA derived from T cells, B-cell-depleted T cells, or PBMCs. Subjects who had been exposed to COVID-19, were actively infected with it, or had recovered from it provided the deeply sampled blood TCRbeta repertoires that made up the dataset. The repertoires were released in a freely available public database meant as a resource for research on the immune response to SARS-CoV-2. The samples were drawn from two sources: the first 160 participants of the ongoing ImmuneRACE study, and 1,000 to 1,500 subjects contributed by 6 global collaborators. A de-identified subject ID, COVID-19 status, age in years and sex were almost always included in the sample metadata. Where available, HLA class I and class II types were taken from metadata supplied by the sample provider and were not determined by assay-based typing.

Results the study describes overall, beyond this receptor: The amount of clinical and demographic metadata varied by source and participant and was provided uncurated.

The CDR3 starts with the cysteine, ends with the phenylalanine, and has 15 residues. This entry keeps only the CDR3 DNA: 45 bases, framed from base 1. The germline V and J ends show losses of 4 bases and 7 bases respectively, and no gene match explains 10 bases of the junction. The germline V gene specifies SNHLY as CDR1 and FYNNEI as CDR2. Each collaborating institution followed its own protocols to collect whole blood in K2EDTA tubes. For TCRbeta analysis, collaborator samples were shipped as frozen whole blood, as isolated PBMCs, or as DNA extracted from either sample type. The immunoSEQ Assay, a bias-controlled multiplex PCR, was used to amplify TCRbeta CDR3 regions from genomic DNA. In the authors' own workflow: The number of nucleated cells in each sample was estimated from the amplification of reference gene primers within the assay. To quantify the absolute abundance of each unique TCRbeta CDR3 rearrangement, sequence reads were collapsed and filtered. For each sample, productive Simpson clonality was calculated as the square root of Simpson's diversity index across productive rearrangements. In TCRdb, the immuneACCESS table is reduced to in-frame sequences with V and J assigned. These tables do not hold every clone; where another copy was compared, an unresolved V gene accounts for under half, and the others remain unexplained. Clone size and the V and J calls come from that table; the DNA yielded D and trimming. The sample table shows 110,000 or so clones, and over 65% are seen once. 7.5% to 10% of the sample rests with the top ten.

As for this clone: This clone's antigen is unknown. Base qualities are missing; no much larger clone stands one base away.

The chain employs TRBV2 and TRBJ1-5, and TRBD1 matches 7 of the central bases. Sequenced input: peripheral blood. This TCR came from a woman in her 40s with acute or convalescent COVID-19. The DNA sequence is given as TGTGCCAGCAGTGCCAACCAGGGGGGCAGGCAGCCCCAGCATTTT. Translated, it reads CASSANQGGRQPQHF.